Each of the 5 T cell receptor beta chains below was sequenced from the same sample in a study of beta chain features in type 1 diabetes. General observations from the study: People with Type 1 diabetes carried modestly yet significantly shorter TCRB CDR3s in all four CD4+ subsets.

Reverse transcription of all isolated RNA meant that expressed TCRB transcripts were sequenced. The table came from immunoSEQ multiplex PCR; TCRdb's copy has only in-frame clones and leaves some out. The sample yields over 120,000 clones, about 13% seen once. These TCRs are of unknown antigen specificity. Sequenced material: central memory CD4+ T cells from blood. The source is a man younger than 35 with type 1 diabetes.

The J gene is TRBJ2-1, the V gene TRBV7-9; D may be TRBD2 (7 bases). Germline CDR1 and CDR2: SEHNR and FQNEAQ (reference sequence). Trimming cost V 5 bases and J 0 bases, with 14 bases left between them. There are 16 residues in the CDR3. The CDR3 nucleotides read TGTGCCAGCAGCGCAAAACGGGGGGCCTCCTACAATGAGCAGTTCTTC. Its protein product is CASSAKRGASYNEQFF.

The chain carries TRBV19 and TRBJ1-4; 8 bases are a match to TRBD1. This CDR3 has 13 amino acids. The V and J ends lost 6 bases and 8 bases, in that order; junction bases with no gene match: 5. Looked up from germline, CDR1 is LNHDA and CDR2 is SQIVND (reference sequence). The CDR3: CASRTDREEKLFF. CDR3 coding DNA: TGTGCCAGTAGGACGGACAGGGAAGAAAAACTGTTTTTT.

V usage is TRBV30 and J usage is TRBJ2-5, with TRBD1 identical over 7 bases. CDR1 GTSNPN and CDR2 SVGIG come from the germline V gene (reference sequence). V shed 5 bases, J shed 3 bases, and the junction held 0 bases outside the gene matches. The CDR3 runs 11 residues. The CDR3 DNA is TGTGCCTGGGGACAGGAAGAGACCCAGTACTTC. Residues: CAWGQEETQYF.

This chain joins TRBV18 and TRBJ2-1, with TRBD2 as a possible D gene (6 bases). The CDR3 covers 16 residues. Germline assignment: CDR1 KGHSH and CDR2 LQKENI. The V gene lost 2 bases and the J gene lost 0 bases, with 11 bases spanning the gap. CDR3 sequence reads: CASSPFRGVSYNEQFF. In DNA, the CDR3 is TGTGCCAGCTCACCATTTCGCGGGGTCTCCTACAATGAGCAGTTCTTC. Full variable domain (outside the CDR3, taken from reference TRBV18 and TRBJ2-1): NAGVMQNPRHLVRRRGQEARLRCSPMKGHSHVYWYRQLPEEGLKFMVYLQKENIIDESGMPKERFSAEFPKEGPSILRIQQVVRGDSAAYFCASSPFRGVSYNEQFFGPGTRLTVL.

To note about this clone: Since a much larger clone is just one base distant, this may be a read error. The sample has other DNA sequences that encode this CDR3 too. This chain connects TRBV4-1 to TRBJ1-1; no reliable D call. V lost 0 bases and J lost 1, with 6 bases in between. This CDR3 is 14 amino acids long. In germline, CDR1 is MGHRA, CDR2 YSYEKL. CDR3: CASSQETRNTEAFF. Here the CDR3 DNA reads TGCGCCAGCAGCCAAGAAACGCGGAACACTGAAGCTTTCTTT.